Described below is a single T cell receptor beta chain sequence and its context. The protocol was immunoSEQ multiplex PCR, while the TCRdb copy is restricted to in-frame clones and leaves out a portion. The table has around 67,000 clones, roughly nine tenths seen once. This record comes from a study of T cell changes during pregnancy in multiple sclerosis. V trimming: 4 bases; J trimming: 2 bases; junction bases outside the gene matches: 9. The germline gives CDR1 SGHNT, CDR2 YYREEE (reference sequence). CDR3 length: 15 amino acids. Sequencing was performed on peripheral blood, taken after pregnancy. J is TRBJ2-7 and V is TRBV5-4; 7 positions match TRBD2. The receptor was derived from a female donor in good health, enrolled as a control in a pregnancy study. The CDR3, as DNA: TGTGCCAGCAGCCTGTCACTAGCGAACCCCTACGAGCAGTACTTC. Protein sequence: CASSLSLANPYEQYF.